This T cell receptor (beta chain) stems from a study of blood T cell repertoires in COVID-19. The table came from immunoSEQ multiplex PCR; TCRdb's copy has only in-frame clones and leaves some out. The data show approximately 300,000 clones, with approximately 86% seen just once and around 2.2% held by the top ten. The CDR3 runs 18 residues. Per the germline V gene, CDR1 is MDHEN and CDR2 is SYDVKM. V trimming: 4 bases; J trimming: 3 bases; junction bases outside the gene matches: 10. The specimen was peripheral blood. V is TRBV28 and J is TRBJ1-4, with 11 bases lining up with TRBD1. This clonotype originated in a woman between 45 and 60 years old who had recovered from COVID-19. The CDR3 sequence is CASSSRTGGDPSNEKLFF. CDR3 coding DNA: TGTGCCAGCAGTTCCCGGACAGGGGGCGATCCGTCTAATGAAAAACTGTTTTTT.